The rows below give T cell receptor beta chains drawn from one sample of a study of CD8 T cells in ankylosing spondylitis. TCRdb re-derived calls from the 5' RACE reads in MiXCR, one entry per CDR3 protein. This table has about 480,000 distinct CDR3 sequences, 17% appearing once. The sequencing input was blood, either unsorted or a sorted T cell fraction (not recorded which). The receptors here all came from a male donor with ankylosing spondylitis. Both conserved end residues are part of each CDR3. The D gene is left open where the match is weak. Rows give clone size only sometimes, using once, few, many, or a class for an expanded clone.

>TRBJ2-7|.|14|TRBV3-1|.
TGTGCCAGCAGCCAAGGGTATAGGACCTACGAGCAGTACTTC
CASSQGYRTYEQYF
>TRBJ2-1|.|14|TRBV6-1|.
TGTGCCAGCAGTGTTTCTTTGGGGGTCAATGAGCAGTTCTTC
CASSVSLGVNEQFF
>TRBJ2-2|.|13|TRBV7-9|.
TGTGCCAGCAGCGTGGGAGTATTGGGGGAGCTGTTTTTT
CASSVGVLGELFF
>TRBJ1-6|once|13|TRBV6-1|.
TGTGCCAGCAGTGACAGTTCTAATTCACCCCTCCACTTT
CASSDSSNSPLHF
>TRBJ2-5|.|17|TRBV6-1|.
TGTGCCAGCAGTGAATTCCACCGACTAGGCCGGGGGAAGACCCAGTACTTC
CASSEFHRLGRGKTQYF
>TRBJ2-1|.|16|TRBV7-2|.
TGTGCCAGCAGCTTAGGACTTCTACGAGGGTACAATGAGCAGTTCTTC
CASSLGLLRGYNEQFF
>TRBJ2-1|.|13|TRBV7-8|.
TGTGCCAGCAGCTTAGCGGGCGTAGTTGAGCAGTTCTTC
CASSLAGVVEQFF
>TRBJ1-4|few|14|TRBV7-2|TRBD1
TGTGCCAGCAGCCATGACAGGGGGGGTGAAAAACTGTTTTTT
CASSHDRGGEKLFF
>TRBJ1-5|.|15|TRBV12-3/TRBV12-4|TRBD1
TGTGCCAGCAGCAGGGGACAGGGCCCCAATCAGCCCCAGCATTTT
CASSRGQGPNQPQHF
>TRBJ2-2|many|18|TRBV11-2|.
TGTGCCAGCAGCTTAAAAGTCCAAGTAGGAACCGACACCGGGGAGCTGTTTTTT
CASSLKVQVGTDTGELFF
>TRBJ2-7|many|15|TRBV12-3/TRBV12-4|TRBD2
TGTGCCAGCAGTTATGGTAGCGGGGGGATAAACGAGCAGTACTTC
CASSYGSGGINEQYF
>TRBJ2-7|.|13|TRBV6-6|.
TGTGCCAGCAGTTATTCGGGGGGCGGCGAGCAGTACTTC
CASSYSGGGEQYF
>TRBJ2-7|.|15|TRBV18|TRBD1
TGTGCCAGCTCACCAATTGGACAGGGCGTCTACGAGCAGTACTTC
CASSPIGQGVYEQYF
>TRBJ2-4|few|16|TRBV15|.
TGTGCCACCAGCATCGCGACACAGGGCCGGGGAAACATTCAGTACTTC
CATSIATQGRGNIQYF
>TRBJ2-1|many|14|TRBV12-3/TRBV12-4|.
TGTGCCAGCACCACCCGGGACAAGGGCAATGAGCAGTTCTTC
CASTTRDKGNEQFF
>TRBJ2-1|few|15|TRBV20-1|.
TGCAGTGCTAGAGATCGCCAGAGATCTTACAATGAGCAGTTCTTC
CSARDRQRSYNEQFF
>TRBJ1-5|.|13|TRBV12-3/TRBV12-4|.
TGTGCCAGCAGTTTCGTCGGGGATCAGCCCCAGCATTTT
CASSFVGDQPQHF
>TRBJ1-5|few|15|TRBV4-2|TRBD1
TGTGCCAGCAGCCGATCAGGGGGCCAGGGTCAGCCCCAGCATTTT
CASSRSGGQGQPQHF
>TRBJ2-5|.|12|TRBV20-1|.
TGCAGTGCCGTAGGAGGGGACGAGACCCAGTACTTC
CSAVGGDETQYF
>TRBJ1-1|.|14|TRBV20-1|.
TGCAGTGCTCCACAGGGAAAGAGGAACGGTGAAGTTTTCTTT
CSAPQGKRNGEVFF
>TRBJ1-5|few|17|TRBV20-1|.
TGCAGTGCTTCCAACGGGTTTCGGGTTGGGAGCAATCAGCCCCAGCATTTT
CSASNGFRVGSNQPQHF
>TRBJ2-7|.|13|TRBV12-3/TRBV12-4|TRBD1
TGTGCCAGCAGTCTGGGACAGCCCGTGGGACAGTACTTC
CASSLGQPVGQYF
>TRBJ2-1|few|15|TRBV7-2|TRBD1
TGTGCCAGCAGCCCCTTGGGGACAGGGGCATTTGAGCAGTTCTTC
CASSPLGTGAFEQFF
>TRBJ1-2|.|14|TRBV7-9|TRBD1
TGTGCCAGCAGCTTGGGACAGGGCAAGCGTGGCTACACCTTC
CASSLGQGKRGYTF
>TRBJ2-2|few|14|TRBV7-2|.
TGTGCCAGCAGTCTAGGGGCAGGGACCGGGGAGCTGTTTTTT
CASSLGAGTGELFF
>TRBJ2-7|.|14|TRBV2|TRBD2
TGTGCCAGCGGGACACAGCGGGGGGGATACGAGCAGTACTTC
CASGTQRGGYEQYF
>TRBJ1-1|.|12|TRBV29-1|TRBD1
TGCAGCGTAAACAGGGGGCAGACTGAAGCTTTCTTT
CSVNRGQTEAFF
>TRBJ2-3|.|13|TRBV5-1|.
TGCGCCAGTAGCGACGGGAGCACAGATACGCAGTATTTT
CASSDGSTDTQYF
>TRBJ1-4|few|17|TRBV3-1|.
TGTGCCAGCAGCCAATATCCAAGGGGGACGGTTAATGAAAAACTGTTTTTT
CASSQYPRGTVNEKLFF
>TRBJ2-1|.|16|TRBV9|.
TGTGCCAGCAGCGACAGTAAGCGGAAAAACTGTAATGAGCAGTTCTTC
CASSDSKRKNCNEQFF
>TRBJ1-6|few|13|TRBV28|.
TGTGCCAGCAGCCGCAGATTTAATTCACCCCTCCACTTT
CASSRRFNSPLHF
>TRBJ2-2|many|15|TRBV28|TRBD1
TGTGCCAGCTCACCCGGGACAGGGAACACCGGGGAGCTGTTTTTT
CASSPGTGNTGELFF
>TRBJ2-1|.|15|TRBV12-3/TRBV12-4|.
TGTGCCAGCGGGTCGCAGTCACGATCCTACAATGAGCAGTTCTTC
CASGSQSRSYNEQFF
>TRBJ2-7|.|15|TRBV12-3/TRBV12-4|.
TGTGCCAGCAGTTTACGGGATACTGAGTTGTACGAGCAGTACTTC
CASSLRDTELYEQYF
>TRBJ2-5|many|11|TRBV5-1|.
TGCGCCAGCAGCATTAAAGAGACCCAGTACTTC
CASSIKETQYF
>TRBJ2-2|.|15|TRBV11-3|.
TGTGCCAGCAGCTCCTCCGTGGCAAACACCGGGGAGCTGTTTTTT
CASSSSVANTGELFF
>TRBJ2-2|many|16|TRBV5-1|.
TGCGCCAGCAGTGAGGGACCCCGCCCCGACACCGGGGAGCTGTTTTTT
CASSEGPRPDTGELFF
>TRBJ2-7|.|13|TRBV3-1|.
TGTGCCAGCAGCCAAGCCTCTTTTTACGAGCAGTACTTC
CASSQASFYEQYF
>TRBJ2-2|.|13|TRBV5-6|.
TGTGCCAGTAGACTCGGGTACGCCGGGGAGCTGTTTTTT
CASRLGYAGELFF
>TRBJ1-6|few|15|TRBV5-1|.
TGCGCCAGCAGCTCGCTCCAGGGAGGGTATTCACCCCTCCACTTT
CASSSLQGGYSPLHF
>TRBJ1-5|.|14|TRBV15|.
TGTGCCACCAGCAGGAAGGGGCAATTTCAGCCCCAGCATTTT
CATSRKGQFQPQHF
>TRBJ1-5|.|14|TRBV12-3/TRBV12-4|.
TGTGCCAGCAGGTGGACCTCTAGCAATCAGCCCCAGCATTTT
CASRWTSSNQPQHF
>TRBJ2-5|few|13|TRBV11-1|.
TGTGCCAGCAGCTTAGGCCAGATAGAGACCCAGTACTTC
CASSLGQIETQYF
>TRBJ2-7|.|14|TRBV20-1|TRBD2
TGCAGTGCCCAGAAGGCTAGCGGGGGTTACGAGCAGTACTTC
CSAQKASGGYEQYF
>TRBJ2-2|.|19|TRBV7-2|TRBD2
TGTGCCAGCAGCTTAGCCCCCCTCCATGGGACTAGCCCCCACTGGGAGCTGTTTTTT
CASSLAPLHGTSPHWELFF
>TRBJ2-3|few|16|TRBV7-2|TRBD2
TGTGCCAGCAGCTTATCGACTAGCGGGAGTGCAGATACGCAGTATTTT
CASSLSTSGSADTQYF
>TRBJ2-7|.|14|TRBV5-1|.
TGCGCCAGCAGCTTGCCCGGGGTCTCCTACGAGCAGTACTTC
CASSLPGVSYEQYF
>TRBJ1-2|.|13|TRBV30|.
TGTGCCTGGAGGGGGGACAAGAACTATGGCTACACCTTC
CAWRGDKNYGYTF